This section outlines one TCR beta chain sequence together with its context. Using immunoSEQ multiplex PCR, the repertoire was profiled, and TCRdb retains in-frame clones only, with some absent. The sample includes 140,000 to 150,000 clones, approximately 94% of them seen just once. This entry is derived from a study of control samples from healthy donors and cancer patients. The CDR3 length is 15 residues. V was pared by 6 bases and J by 4 bases, with 7 bases of the junction left unmatched. Germline V gene lookup returns CDR1 ENHRY and CDR2 SYGVKD. The chain carries TRBV10-3 and TRBJ2-3; 10 bases map to TRBD2. The clonotype was recovered from a man between 18 and 35 years old in good health. Sample: blood. CDR3 residues: CAISYLAGVSDTQYF. The CDR3 coding sequence is TGTGCCATCAGCTACCTAGCGGGAGTCTCAGATACGCAGTATTTT.